These 5 T cell receptor beta chains came from one sample sequenced in a study of graft-versus-host responses after intestinal transplantation. These TCRs are of unknown antigen specificity. Profiled with immunoSEQ multiplex PCR; TCRdb holds only in-frame clones, not every one. The top ten clones hold 0.15% to 0.2% of a sample with over 90,000 clones, 75% to 95% of them seen once. The sample here was unstimulated CD4+ T cells sorted from spleen or lymph node cells, taken before transplant. The receptor set was obtained from a human donor who was the organ donor for an intestinal transplant.

The chain combines TRBV7-2 with TRBJ2-1; TRBD2 aligns across 8 bases. Losses at the gene ends were 1 base for V and 5 bases for J; bases not matched to a gene: 4. Germline V gene lookup returns CDR1 SGHTA and CDR2 FQGNSA. This CDR3 region has 15 residues. In DNA, the CDR3 is TGTGCCAGCAGCTTAGAAGTAGCGGGACACAATGAGCAGTTCTTC. It specifies CASSLEVAGHNEQFF.

This clone was seen once. The chain has TRBV4-2 and TRBJ2-5; TRBD2 agrees at 14 bases. Germline V gives CDR1 LGHNA, CDR2 YNFKEQ. The CDR3 is 17 residues long. V lost 8 bases to trimming and J lost 3 bases; unmatched junction nucleotides: 11. The CDR3 coding sequence is TGTGCCAGCTCGACGAGCGCGGGACTAGCGGGGGAAGAGACCCAGTACTTC. It specifies CASSTSAGLAGEETQYF.

The V and J genes are TRBV7-3 and TRBJ1-1; D remains ambiguous. This CDR3 spans 13 amino acids. The V gene's germline CDR1 is SGHTA and CDR2 FQGTGA. The V end lost 8 bases, the J end lost 2 bases, and 12 bases lay between the germline ends. The CDR3 DNA is TGTGCCAGCGGGGAGGGAGGAAACACTGAAGCTTTCTTT. Translation gives CASGEGGNTEAFF.

The chain recombines TRBV4-2 with TRBJ1-4, with TRBD1 as a possible D gene (6 bases). V was cut by 0 bases and J by 5 bases, with 10 bases left in between. The germline gives CDR1 LGHNA, CDR2 YNFKEQ. The CDR3 sequence is 15 residues long. The CDR3 region is CASSQDSRGNEKLFF. The CDR3 DNA sequence: TGTGCCAGCAGCCAAGATAGCAGGGGCAATGAAAAACTGTTTTTT.

This clone came up once. The CDR3, as DNA: TGTGCCAGCAGCGTCTTTGGAGTCGATGGCTACACCTTC. The encoded protein is CASSVFGVDGYTF. The chain carries TRBV11-2 and TRBJ1-2, with D unresolved. CDR3 length: 13 amino acids. Germline V gives CDR1 SGHAT, CDR2 FQNNGV. Between the trimmed V and J ends, which lost 5 bases and 6 bases, there was a span of 13 bases.